This TCR beta chain was documented in a study of beta chain features in type 1 diabetes. Study results and limitations: There was a moderate but significant shortening of TCRB CDR3s in all four CD4+ subsets of Type 1 diabetes patients.

The CDR3 has 17 residues. The germline V gene encodes CDR1 SGHDN and CDR2 FVKESK. V was cut by 3 bases and J by 0 bases, with 14 bases left in between. The authors reverse transcribed all of the isolated RNA, so sequencing captured expressed TCRB transcripts. The method was immunoSEQ multiplex PCR; TCRdb's version includes in-frame clones alone and lacks a portion of them. Altogether fewer than 650,000 clones are present, 15% to 19% being singletons, with the ten largest covering under 0.095%. This clone was seen more than once but under ten times. The antigen remains undetermined. A single heparinised draw of about 100 mL on average was taken per donor.

This clonotype was obtained from a man aged 18 to 29 in good health. V usage is TRBV14 and J usage is TRBJ2-2; no clear D. Sequenced material: naive CD4+ T cells from blood. This CDR3 reads CASSHDKYRSNTGELFF. CDR3 in DNA: TGTGCCAGCAGCCACGATAAATACCGATCGAACACCGGGGAGCTGTTTTTT.